This TCR beta chain was obtained from a study of T cells in localized non-small cell lung cancer. About this clone itself: Its antigen remains unidentified.

General study findings and limits: Adjacent lung held a median approximately 50 of the top 100 tumor clones. Longer overall survival accompanied higher blood T cell density. Since sequencing was restricted to only one region of the tumor, intratumor heterogeneity remains a possibility. Uninvolved neighboring lung showed the greatest T cell clonality, exceeding tumor.

The table came from immunoSEQ multiplex PCR; TCRdb's copy has only in-frame clones and leaves some out. The sample includes roughly 21,000 clones, roughly 88% of them seen just once. V lost 5 bases, J lost 3 bases, and 9 bases stayed unmatched. This CDR3 is 16 amino acids long. CDR1 is MDHEN, CDR2 SYDVKM, per germline. The chain recombines TRBV28 with TRBJ2-3; 9 bases are shared with TRBD2. Source: peripheral blood mononuclear cells, taken before any cancer treatment. The clonotype comes from a male donor at least 60 years old with stage II lung adenocarcinoma. CDR3 in amino acids: CASSRNPGLATDTQYF. Here the CDR3 DNA reads TGTGCCAGCAGTCGAAATCCGGGACTAGCAACAGATACGCAGTATTTT. Variable domain in full (rest from reference TRBV28 and TRBJ2-3): DVKVTQSSRYLVKRTGEKVFLECVQDMDHENMFWYRQDPGLGLRLIYFSYDVKMKEKGDIPEGYSVSREKKERFSLILESASTNQTSMYLCASSRNPGLATDTQYFGPGTRLTVL.